This T cell receptor beta chain appears in the sequencing data of a study of CD8 T cells in ankylosing spondylitis. Findings of the study overall: Clones that were linked to disease were CD8+ and were relatively rare in peripheral blood. Several highly homologous variants made up a TCR beta motif, and this motif appeared characteristic of ankylosing spondylitis blood. Clones linked to disease were reported to show significant enrichment in matched ankylosing spondylitis synovial fluid.

Germline CDR1 is MNHNS and CDR2 is SASEGT. V lost 6 bases to trimming and J lost 0 bases, with 8 bases between them. CDR3 length: 14 amino acids. One entry per CDR3 protein, called by TCRdb with MiXCR from the 5' RACE reads. Among about 340,000 distinct CDR3 sequences, 20% were seen once, and the ten largest hold around 14%. This clonotype was counted only a few times. The antigen is not known. The rearrangement joins TRBV6-1 to TRBJ2-2, with TRBD1 as a possible D gene (5 bases). This TCR derives from a male donor with ankylosing spondylitis or in good health (not recorded which). Sequenced: blood, either unsorted or a sorted T cell fraction (not recorded which). DNA of the CDR3: TGTGCCAGCAGCTGGGGCACGAACACCGGGGAGCTGTTTTTT. This encodes CASSWGTNTGELFF.